The table lists the clone carrying this TCR beta chain with a few counts. The data originate from a study of vaccination and CD4 T cells after COVID-19. Study context: Convalescent persons amounted to six males plus four females, two of whom were Hispanic.

Trimming left V 7 bases short and J 0 bases short, with 21 bases between. The CDR3 runs 18 residues. Germline CDR1 is SGHTA and CDR2 is FQGNSA. MiXCR, run by TCRdb on the PCR reads, gives a single entry per CDR3 protein. The sample gives approximately 36,000 distinct CDR3 sequences, 36% of which show up once; about 5.3% is in the top ten. Stated time point: late sampling 161 to 241 days after vaccination in three convalescent patients. V usage is TRBV7-2 and J usage is TRBJ2-2; tentatively, D is TRBD1 (6 bases). The receptor was isolated from a human donor who had recovered from COVID-19. The sequencing used CD4+ T cells from blood, collected about 7 months after SARS-CoV-2 vaccination. The CDR3 sequence: CASTLDMGAGANTGELFF. In DNA, the CDR3 is TGTGCCAGCACCTTGGATATGGGGGCAGGGGCGAACACCGGGGAGCTGTTTTTT.